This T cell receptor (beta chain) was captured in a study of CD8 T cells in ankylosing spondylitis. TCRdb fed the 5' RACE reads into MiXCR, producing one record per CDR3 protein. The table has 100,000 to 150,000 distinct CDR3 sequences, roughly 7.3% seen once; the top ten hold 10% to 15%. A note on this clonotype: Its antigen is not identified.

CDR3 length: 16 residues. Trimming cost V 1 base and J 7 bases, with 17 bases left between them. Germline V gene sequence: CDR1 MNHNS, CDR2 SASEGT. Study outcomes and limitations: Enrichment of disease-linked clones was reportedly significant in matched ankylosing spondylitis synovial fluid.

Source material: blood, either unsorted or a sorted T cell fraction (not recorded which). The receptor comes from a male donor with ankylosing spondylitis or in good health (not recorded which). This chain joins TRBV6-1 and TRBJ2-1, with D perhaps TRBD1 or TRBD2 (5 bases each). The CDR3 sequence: CASSEGVGTFGNEQFF. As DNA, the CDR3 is TGTGCCAGCAGTGAAGGTGTCGGGACCTTTGGTAATGAGCAGTTCTTC.